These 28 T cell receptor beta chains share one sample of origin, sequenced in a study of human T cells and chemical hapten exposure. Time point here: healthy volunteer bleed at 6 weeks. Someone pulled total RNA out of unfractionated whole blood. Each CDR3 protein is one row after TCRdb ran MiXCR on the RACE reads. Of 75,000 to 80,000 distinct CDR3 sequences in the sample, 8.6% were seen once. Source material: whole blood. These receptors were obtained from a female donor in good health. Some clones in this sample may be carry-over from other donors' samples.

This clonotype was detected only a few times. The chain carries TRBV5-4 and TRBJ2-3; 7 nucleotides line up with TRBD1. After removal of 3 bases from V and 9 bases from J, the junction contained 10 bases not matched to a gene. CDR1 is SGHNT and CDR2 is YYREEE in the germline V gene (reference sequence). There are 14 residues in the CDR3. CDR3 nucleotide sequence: TGTGCCAGCAGCTCGGAACAGGGGTCTAGAACGCAGTATTTT. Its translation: CASSSEQGSRTQYF.

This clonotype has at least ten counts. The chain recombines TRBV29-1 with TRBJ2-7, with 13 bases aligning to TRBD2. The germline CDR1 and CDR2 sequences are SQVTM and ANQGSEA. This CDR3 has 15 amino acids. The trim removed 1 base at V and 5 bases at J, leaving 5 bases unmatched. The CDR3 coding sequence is TGCAGCGTTGAAGGGACTAGCGGGGGTTTCGACGAGCAGTACTTC. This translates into CSVEGTSGGFDEQYF.

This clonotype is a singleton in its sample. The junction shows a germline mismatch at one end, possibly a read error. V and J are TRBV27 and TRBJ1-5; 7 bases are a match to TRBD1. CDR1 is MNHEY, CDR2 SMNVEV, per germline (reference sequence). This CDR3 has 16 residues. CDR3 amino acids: CAISLSTTGSNQPQHF. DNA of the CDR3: TGTGCCATCAGTTTATCGACGACAGGGAGCAATCAGCCCCAGCATTTT.

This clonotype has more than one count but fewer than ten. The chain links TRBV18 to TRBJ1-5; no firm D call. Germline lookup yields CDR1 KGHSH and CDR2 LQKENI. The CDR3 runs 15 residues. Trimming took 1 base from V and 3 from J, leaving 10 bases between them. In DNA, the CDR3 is TGTGCCAGCTCACCACTTGGTCGGAACAATCAGCCCCAGCATTTT. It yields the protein CASSPLGRNNQPQHF.

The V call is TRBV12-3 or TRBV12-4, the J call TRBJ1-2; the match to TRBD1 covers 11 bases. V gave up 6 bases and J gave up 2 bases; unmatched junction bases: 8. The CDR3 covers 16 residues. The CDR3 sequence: CASRDRGRPPNYGYTF. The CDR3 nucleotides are TGTGCCAGCAGGGACAGGGGGCGACCCCCAAACTATGGCTACACCTTC.

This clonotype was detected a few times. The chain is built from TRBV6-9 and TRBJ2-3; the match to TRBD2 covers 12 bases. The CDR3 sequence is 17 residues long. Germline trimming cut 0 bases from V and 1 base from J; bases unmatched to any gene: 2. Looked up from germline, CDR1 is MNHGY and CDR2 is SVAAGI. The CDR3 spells CASSYSRTSGGTDTQYF. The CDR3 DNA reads TGTGCCAGCAGTTATTCGAGGACTAGCGGGGGCACAGATACGCAGTATTTT.

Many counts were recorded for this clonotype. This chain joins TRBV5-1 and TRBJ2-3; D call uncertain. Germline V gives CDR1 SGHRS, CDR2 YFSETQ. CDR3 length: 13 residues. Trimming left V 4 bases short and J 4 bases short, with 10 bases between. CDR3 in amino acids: CASSALGPDTQYF. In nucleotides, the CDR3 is TGCGCCAGCAGCGCGCTAGGTCCAGATACGCAGTATTTT.

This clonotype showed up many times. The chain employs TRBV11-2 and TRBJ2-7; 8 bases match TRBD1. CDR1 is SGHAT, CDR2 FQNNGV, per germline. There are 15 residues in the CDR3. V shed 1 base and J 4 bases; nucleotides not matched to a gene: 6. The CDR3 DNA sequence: TGTGCCAGCAGCTTAGTTGCAGGGGGCATTTACGAGCAGTACTTC. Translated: CASSLVAGGIYEQYF.

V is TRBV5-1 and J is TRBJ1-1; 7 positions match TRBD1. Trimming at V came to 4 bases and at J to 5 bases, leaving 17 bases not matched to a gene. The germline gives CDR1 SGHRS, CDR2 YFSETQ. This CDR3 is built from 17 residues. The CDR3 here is CASSAGQLYGGSTEAFF. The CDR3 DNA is TGCGCCAGCAGCGCGGGACAGCTCTATGGAGGATCGACTGAAGCTTTCTTT.

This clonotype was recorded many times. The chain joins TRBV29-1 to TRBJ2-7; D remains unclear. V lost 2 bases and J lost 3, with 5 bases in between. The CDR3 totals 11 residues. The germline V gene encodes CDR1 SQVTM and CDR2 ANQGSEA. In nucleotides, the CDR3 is TGCAGCGTTGAAAGAAACTACGAGCAGTACTTC. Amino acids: CSVERNYEQYF.

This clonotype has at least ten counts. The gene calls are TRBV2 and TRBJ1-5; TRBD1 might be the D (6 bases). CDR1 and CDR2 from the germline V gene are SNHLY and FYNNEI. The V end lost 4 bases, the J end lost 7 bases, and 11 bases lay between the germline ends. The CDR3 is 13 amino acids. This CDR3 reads CASSAGVEQPQHF. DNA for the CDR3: TGTGCCAGCAGTGCAGGGGTCGAGCAGCCCCAGCATTTT.

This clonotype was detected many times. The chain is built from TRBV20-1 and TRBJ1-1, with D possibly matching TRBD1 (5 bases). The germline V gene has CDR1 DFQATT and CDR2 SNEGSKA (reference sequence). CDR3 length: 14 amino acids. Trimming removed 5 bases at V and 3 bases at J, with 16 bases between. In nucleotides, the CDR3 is TGCAGTGCTCTTCGTGAGGGGCCGGACACTGAAGCTTTCTTT. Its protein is CSALREGPDTEAFF.

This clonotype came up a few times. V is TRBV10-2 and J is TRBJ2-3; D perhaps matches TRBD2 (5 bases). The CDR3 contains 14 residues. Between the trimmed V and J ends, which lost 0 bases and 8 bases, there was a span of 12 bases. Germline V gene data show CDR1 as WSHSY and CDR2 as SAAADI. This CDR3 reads CASSESRVTTTQYF. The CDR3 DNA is TGCGCCAGCAGTGAGTCTAGAGTGACTACTACGCAGTATTTT.

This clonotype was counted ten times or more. The CDR3 DNA sequence: TGTGCCAGCAGTGAATTCTCAAGGGGGGGAAACACTGAAGCTTTCTTT. It translates to CASSEFSRGGNTEAFF. The chain recombines TRBV6-1 with TRBJ1-1; D is perhaps TRBD1 (6 bases). Trimming took 2 bases from V and 2 from J, leaving 15 bases between them. The CDR3 has 16 amino acids. Germline CDR1 is MNHNS and CDR2 is SASEGT.

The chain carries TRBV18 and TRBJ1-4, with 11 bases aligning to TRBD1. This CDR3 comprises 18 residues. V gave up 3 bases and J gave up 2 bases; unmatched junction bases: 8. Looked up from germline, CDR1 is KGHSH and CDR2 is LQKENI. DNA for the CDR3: TGTGCCAGCTCACCGGTGTGGACAGGGGGCCTTACTAATGAAAAACTGTTTTTT. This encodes CASSPVWTGGLTNEKLFF.

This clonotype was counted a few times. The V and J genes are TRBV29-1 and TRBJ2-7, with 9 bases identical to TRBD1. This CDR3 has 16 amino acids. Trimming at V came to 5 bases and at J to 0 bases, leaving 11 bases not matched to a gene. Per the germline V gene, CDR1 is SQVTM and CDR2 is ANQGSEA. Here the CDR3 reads CSVMMPGQGYSYEQYF. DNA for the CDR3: TGCAGCGTTATGATGCCGGGACAGGGCTACTCCTACGAGCAGTACTTC.

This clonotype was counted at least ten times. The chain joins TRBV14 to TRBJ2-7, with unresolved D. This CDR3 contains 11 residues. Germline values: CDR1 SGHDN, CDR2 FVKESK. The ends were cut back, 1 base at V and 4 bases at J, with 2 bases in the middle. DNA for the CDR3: TGTGCCAGCAGCCAAGTATACGAGCAGTACTTC. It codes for CASSQVYEQYF. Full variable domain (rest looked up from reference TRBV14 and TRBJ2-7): EAGVTQFPSHSVIEKGQTVTLRCDPISGHDNLYWYRRVMGKEIKFLLHFVKESKQDESGMPNNRFLAERTGGTYSTLKVQPAELEDSGVYFCASSQVYEQYFGPGTRLTVT.

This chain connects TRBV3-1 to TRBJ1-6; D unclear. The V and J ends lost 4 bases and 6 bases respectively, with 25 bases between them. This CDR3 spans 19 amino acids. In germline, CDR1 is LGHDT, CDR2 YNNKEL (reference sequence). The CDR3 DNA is TGTGCCAGCAGCCCAGGTTCTGGAGGATTGGGGTCAGGTAATTCACCCCTCCACTTT. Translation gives CASSPGSGGLGSGNSPLHF.

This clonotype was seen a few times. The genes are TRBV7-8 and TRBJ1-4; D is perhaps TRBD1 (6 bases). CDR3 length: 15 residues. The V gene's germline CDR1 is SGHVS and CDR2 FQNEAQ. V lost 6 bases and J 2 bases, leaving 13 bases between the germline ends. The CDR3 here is CASSLQGRTNEKLFF. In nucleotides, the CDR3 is TGTGCCAGCAGTTTACAGGGCAGGACTAATGAAAAACTGTTTTTT.

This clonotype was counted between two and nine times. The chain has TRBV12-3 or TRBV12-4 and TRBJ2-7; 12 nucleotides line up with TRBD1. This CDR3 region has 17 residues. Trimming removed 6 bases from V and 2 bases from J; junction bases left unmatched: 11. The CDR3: CASRFGAGTGGTYEQYF. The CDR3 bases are TGTGCCAGCAGGTTCGGGGCCGGGACAGGGGGCACCTACGAGCAGTACTTC.

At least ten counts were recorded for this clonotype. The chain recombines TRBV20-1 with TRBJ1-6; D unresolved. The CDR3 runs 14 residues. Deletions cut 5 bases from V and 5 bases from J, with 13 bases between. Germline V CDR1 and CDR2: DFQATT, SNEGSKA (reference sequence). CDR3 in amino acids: CSAPLQVNNSPLHF. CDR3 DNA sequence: TGCAGTGCTCCCCTCCAGGTTAATAATTCACCCCTCCACTTT.

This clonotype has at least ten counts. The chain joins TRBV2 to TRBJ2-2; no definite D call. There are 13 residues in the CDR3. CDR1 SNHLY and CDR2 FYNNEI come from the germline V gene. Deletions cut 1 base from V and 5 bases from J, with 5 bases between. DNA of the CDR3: TGTGCCAGCAGTGAAGGGCGTACCGGGGAGCTGTTTTTT. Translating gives CASSEGRTGELFF.

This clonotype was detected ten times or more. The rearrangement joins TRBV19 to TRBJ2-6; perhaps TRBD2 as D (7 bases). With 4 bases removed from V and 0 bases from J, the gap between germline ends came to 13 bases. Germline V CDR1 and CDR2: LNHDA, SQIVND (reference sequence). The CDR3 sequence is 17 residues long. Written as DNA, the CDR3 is TGTGCCAGTAGTACTCAAGGGGGGGACTCTGGGGCCAACGTCCTGACTTTC. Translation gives CASSTQGGDSGANVLTF.

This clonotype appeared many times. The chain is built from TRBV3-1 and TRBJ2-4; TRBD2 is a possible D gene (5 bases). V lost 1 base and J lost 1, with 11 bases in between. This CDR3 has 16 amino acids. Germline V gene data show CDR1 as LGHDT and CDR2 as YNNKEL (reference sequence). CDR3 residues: CASSQGSRGAKNIQYF. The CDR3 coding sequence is TGTGCCAGCAGCCAAGGAAGTCGAGGGGCCAAAAACATTCAGTACTTC.

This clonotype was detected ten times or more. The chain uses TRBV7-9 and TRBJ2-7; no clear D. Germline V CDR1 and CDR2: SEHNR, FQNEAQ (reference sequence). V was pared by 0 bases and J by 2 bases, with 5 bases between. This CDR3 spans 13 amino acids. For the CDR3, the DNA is TGTGCCAGCAGCTTAGCCCTCGCCTACGAGCAGTACTTC. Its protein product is CASSLALAYEQYF.

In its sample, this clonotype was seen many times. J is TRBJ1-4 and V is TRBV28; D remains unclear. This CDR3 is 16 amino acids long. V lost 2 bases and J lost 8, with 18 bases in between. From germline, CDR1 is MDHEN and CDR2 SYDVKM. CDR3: CASSLAGSPKMEKLFF. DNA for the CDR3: TGTGCCAGCAGTTTAGCGGGGTCTCCTAAGATGGAAAAACTGTTTTTT. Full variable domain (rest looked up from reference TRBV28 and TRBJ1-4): DVKVTQSSRYLVKRTGEKVFLECVQDMDHENMFWYRQDPGLGLRLIYFSYDVKMKEKGDIPEGYSVSREKKERFSLILESASTNQTSMYLCASSLAGSPKMEKLFFGSGTQLSVL.

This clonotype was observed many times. The CDR3 spells CSVRGLPRSSDTQYF. The DNA for the CDR3 is TGCAGCGTCCGGGGACTTCCTAGGAGCTCAGATACGCAGTATTTT. The chain carries TRBV29-1 and TRBJ2-3; a weak D match, TRBD2 (6 bases). Germline V gene sequence: CDR1 SQVTM, CDR2 ANQGSEA. CDR3 length equals 15 residues. Trimming stripped 6 bases from V and 4 bases from J, with 20 bases between.

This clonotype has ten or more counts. CDR3 in amino acids: CSVFDSGGPTDTQYF. The DNA of the CDR3 is TGCAGCGTGTTTGATAGCGGGGGGCCCACAGATACGCAGTATTTT. The rearrangement links TRBV29-1 to TRBJ2-3; TRBD2 matches at 10 bases. Unmatched junction bases numbered 8, after V lost 6 bases and J lost 2 bases. Germline loops: CDR1 SQVTM, CDR2 ANQGSEA. The CDR3 consists of 15 residues.